Listed here is a single T cell receptor beta chain. The protocol was immunoSEQ multiplex PCR, while the TCRdb copy is restricted to in-frame clones and leaves out a portion. The data contain tens of thousands of clones, 87% of them singletons. This sample is drawn from a study of PD-L1 blockade in urothelial cancer. Trimming pared 4 bases from V and 14 bases from J, leaving 12 bases between. The CDR3 runs 12 residues. Per the germline V gene, CDR1 is MNHNS and CDR2 is SASEGT. Sequencing was performed on PBMCs, taken around atezolizumab (anti-PD-L1) treatment. This TCR was recovered from a woman in her 70s with urothelial cancer. The chain combines TRBV6-1 with TRBJ1-6; unclear D gene. CDR3 coding DNA: TGTGCCAGCAGTGTCGAGGGTTTCACCCTCCACTTT. This sequence encodes CASSVEGFTLHF.